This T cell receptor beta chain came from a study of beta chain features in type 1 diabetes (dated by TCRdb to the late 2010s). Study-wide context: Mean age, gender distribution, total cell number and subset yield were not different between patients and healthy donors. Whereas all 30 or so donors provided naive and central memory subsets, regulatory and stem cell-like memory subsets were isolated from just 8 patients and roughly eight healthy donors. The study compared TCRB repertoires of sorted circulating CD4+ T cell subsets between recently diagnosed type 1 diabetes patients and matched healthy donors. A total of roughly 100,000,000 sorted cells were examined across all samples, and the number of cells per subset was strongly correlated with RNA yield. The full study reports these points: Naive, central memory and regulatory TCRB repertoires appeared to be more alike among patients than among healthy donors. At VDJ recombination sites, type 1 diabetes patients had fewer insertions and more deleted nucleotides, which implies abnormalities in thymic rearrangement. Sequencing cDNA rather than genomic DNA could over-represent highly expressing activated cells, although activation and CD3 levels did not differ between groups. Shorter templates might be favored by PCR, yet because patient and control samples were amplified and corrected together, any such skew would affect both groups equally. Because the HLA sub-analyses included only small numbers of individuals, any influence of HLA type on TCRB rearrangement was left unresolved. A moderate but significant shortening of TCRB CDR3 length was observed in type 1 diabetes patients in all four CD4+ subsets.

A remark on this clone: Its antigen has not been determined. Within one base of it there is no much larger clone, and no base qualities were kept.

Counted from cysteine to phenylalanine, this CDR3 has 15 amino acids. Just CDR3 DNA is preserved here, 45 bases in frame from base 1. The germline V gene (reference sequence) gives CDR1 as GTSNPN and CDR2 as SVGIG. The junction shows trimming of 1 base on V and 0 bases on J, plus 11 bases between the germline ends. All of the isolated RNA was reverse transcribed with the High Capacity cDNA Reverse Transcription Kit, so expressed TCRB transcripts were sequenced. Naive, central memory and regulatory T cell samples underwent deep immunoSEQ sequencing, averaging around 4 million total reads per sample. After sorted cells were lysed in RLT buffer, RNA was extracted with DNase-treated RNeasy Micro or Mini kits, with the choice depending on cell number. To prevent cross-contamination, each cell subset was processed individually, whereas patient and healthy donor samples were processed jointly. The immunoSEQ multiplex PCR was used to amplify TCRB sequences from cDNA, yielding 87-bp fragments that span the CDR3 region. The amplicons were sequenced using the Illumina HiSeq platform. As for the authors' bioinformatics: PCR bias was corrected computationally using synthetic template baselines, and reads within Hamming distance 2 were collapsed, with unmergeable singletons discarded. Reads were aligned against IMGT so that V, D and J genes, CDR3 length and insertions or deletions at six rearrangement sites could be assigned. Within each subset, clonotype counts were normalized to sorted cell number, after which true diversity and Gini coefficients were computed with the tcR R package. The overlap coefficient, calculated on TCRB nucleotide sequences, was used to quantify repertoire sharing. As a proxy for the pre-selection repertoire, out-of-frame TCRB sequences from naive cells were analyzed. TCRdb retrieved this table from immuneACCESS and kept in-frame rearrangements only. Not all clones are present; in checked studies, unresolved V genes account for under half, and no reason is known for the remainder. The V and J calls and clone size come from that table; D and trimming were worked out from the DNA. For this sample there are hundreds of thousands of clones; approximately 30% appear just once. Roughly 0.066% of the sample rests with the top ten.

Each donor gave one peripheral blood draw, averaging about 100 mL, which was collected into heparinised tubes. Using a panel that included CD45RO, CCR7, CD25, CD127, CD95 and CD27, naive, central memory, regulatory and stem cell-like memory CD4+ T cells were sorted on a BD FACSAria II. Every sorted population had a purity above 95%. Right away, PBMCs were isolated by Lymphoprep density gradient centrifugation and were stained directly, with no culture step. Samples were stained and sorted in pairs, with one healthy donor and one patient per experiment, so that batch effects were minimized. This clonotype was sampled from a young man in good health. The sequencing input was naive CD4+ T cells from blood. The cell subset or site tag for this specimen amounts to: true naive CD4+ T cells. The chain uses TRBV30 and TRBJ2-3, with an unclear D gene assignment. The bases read TGTGCCTGGAGTGCCATAGCCGCTAGCACAGATACGCAGTATTTT. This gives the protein CAWSAIAASTDTQYF.